These 24 T cell receptor beta chains were sequenced from one sample in a study of T cell responses to AZD1222 COVID-19 vaccine. Produced via immunoSEQ multiplex PCR; TCRdb's table is partial and in-frame only. The repertoire holds roughly 160,000 clones, with approximately 90% as singletons. The sample here was peripheral blood, taken 28 days after the second AZD1222 dose. Receptor source: an adult who received the AZD1222 COVID-19 vaccine.

V usage is TRBV9 and J usage is TRBJ1-3; D is uncertain. Germline values: CDR1 SGDLS, CDR2 YYNGEE. This CDR3 comprises 13 residues. Trimming pared 5 bases from V and 0 bases from J, leaving 6 bases between. Here the CDR3 reads CASSWDSGNTIYF. The CDR3 nucleotides are TGTGCCAGCAGTTGGGACTCTGGAAACACCATATATTTT.

The CDR3: CASSTRDTNYNEQFF. Here the CDR3 DNA reads TGTGCCAGTAGTACCCGGGACACAAACTACAATGAGCAGTTCTTC. The chain combines TRBV19 with TRBJ2-1; D may be TRBD1 (6 bases). Trimming stripped 4 bases from V and 3 bases from J, with 13 bases between. This CDR3 spans 15 amino acids. Germline CDR1 and CDR2: LNHDA and SQIVND (reference sequence).

This chain joins TRBV19 and TRBJ2-1; a weak D match, TRBD2 (5 bases). The germline CDR1 and CDR2 sequences are LNHDA and SQIVND (reference sequence). V lost 2 bases, J lost 9 bases, and 17 bases lay in between. This CDR3 contains 15 residues. In DNA, the CDR3 is TGTGCCAGTAGTATAAGCGGCCCAGGTCGGAGTGAGCAGTTCTTC. It specifies CASSISGPGRSEQFF.

This rearrangement joins TRBV6-5 to TRBJ2-3, with 8 bases matching TRBD2. The trim removed 11 bases at V and 3 bases at J, leaving 10 bases unmatched. CDR1 MNHEY and CDR2 SVGAGI come from the germline V gene. This CDR3 comprises 14 residues. The CDR3 is CAGQGGGTTDTQYF. CDR3 DNA: TGTGCCGGGCAAGGCGGGGGGACTACAGATACGCAGTATTTT.

Of note for this clone: The identical CDR3 is also encoded by other nucleotide sequences in the sample. The V call is TRBV6-2 or TRBV6-3, the J call TRBJ1-5, with D perhaps TRBD1 (5 bases). V was trimmed by 2 bases and J by 4 bases, leaving 12 bases between them. Germline V CDR1 and CDR2: MNHEY, SVGEGT. The CDR3 is 15 amino acids. As DNA, the CDR3 is TGTGCCAGCAGTTACCCCGGGACGGGGAATCAGCCCCAGCATTTT. Its protein product is CASSYPGTGNQPQHF.

This chain joins TRBV28 and TRBJ2-7, with D possibly TRBD2 on 6 matching bases. Looked up from germline, CDR1 is MDHEN and CDR2 is SYDVKM. Between the trimmed V and J ends, which lost 7 bases and 0 bases, there was a span of 13 bases. The CDR3 runs to 14 residues. The CDR3 DNA follows: TGTGCCAGCACCTACGGGGGATACTCCTACGAGCAGTACTTC. This translates into CASTYGGYSYEQYF.

The chain employs TRBV5-5 and TRBJ1-1; maybe TRBD1 (6 bases). Per the germline V gene, CDR1 is SGHKS and CDR2 is YYEKEE (reference sequence). Trimming pared 5 bases from V and 0 bases from J, leaving 17 bases between. This CDR3 has 16 residues. CDR3 loop: CASRMVRGALNTEAFF. CDR3 DNA sequence: TGTGCCAGCAGAATGGTCAGGGGTGCCCTGAACACTGAAGCTTTCTTT.

In its sample, this clone was seen once. The V gene is TRBV4-2, the J gene TRBJ2-3, with D tentatively TRBD2 (5 bases). The V and J ends lost 3 bases and 2 bases respectively, with 15 bases between them. CDR1 is LGHNA, CDR2 YNFKEQ, per germline. The CDR3 runs 16 residues. The CDR3 loop is CASSQDGGSATDTQYF. Written as DNA, the CDR3 is TGTGCCAGCAGCCAGGACGGCGGGTCGGCCACAGATACGCAGTATTTT.

The chain has TRBV9 and TRBJ2-5, with 7 bases identical to TRBD1. Looked up from germline, CDR1 is SGDLS and CDR2 is YYNGEE. The CDR3 runs to 15 residues. After removal of 0 bases from V and 7 bases from J, the junction contained 9 bases not matched to a gene. CDR3 protein: CASSVGTGSRGTQYF. As DNA, the CDR3 is TGTGCCAGCAGCGTAGGGACAGGTTCACGGGGGACCCAGTACTTC.

This rearrangement joins TRBV4-1 to TRBJ2-1, with TRBD2 identical over 9 bases. Germline V lookup: CDR1 MGHRA, CDR2 YSYEKL. CDR3 length: 13 residues. The V and J ends lost 3 bases and 10 bases, in that order; junction bases with no gene match: 4. This chain's CDR3 is CASSQGLAQEQFF. The CDR3 nucleotides read TGCGCCAGCAGCCAGGGACTAGCCCAGGAGCAGTTCTTC.

This sequence joins TRBV5-1 and TRBJ2-5; D uncertain. V lost 4 bases to trimming and J lost 1 base, with 11 bases between them. Germline V gene sequence: CDR1 SGHRS, CDR2 YFSETQ. The CDR3 length is 14 residues. This chain's CDR3 is CASSPQPTQETQYF. As DNA, the CDR3 is TGCGCCAGCAGCCCCCAGCCGACCCAAGAGACCCAGTACTTC.

The V call is TRBV4-3, the J call TRBJ2-1; 8 bases map to TRBD2. Per germline, CDR1 LGHNA and CDR2 YSLEER. V shed 3 bases and J 12 bases; nucleotides not matched to a gene: 7. The CDR3 is 13 amino acids. This chain's CDR3 is CASSQPPGGRQFF. The CDR3 nucleotides are TGCGCCAGCAGCCAGCCCCCGGGGGGGCGGCAGTTCTTC.

The genes are TRBV4-3 and TRBJ1-2; D is uncertain. Germline V gene data show CDR1 as LGHNA and CDR2 as YSLEER. This CDR3 is built from 13 residues. Trimming took off 1 base at V and 4 bases at J, with 7 bases between the two ends. CDR3 bases: TGCGCCAGCAGCCAAGGGGTTAGCTATGGCTACACCTTC. As protein: CASSQGVSYGYTF.

The chain couples TRBV18 to TRBJ2-7; TRBD1 matches at 11 bases. V shed 3 bases, J shed 5 bases, and the junction held 9 bases outside the gene matches. The CDR3 covers 16 residues. The V gene's germline CDR1 is KGHSH and CDR2 LQKENI. For the CDR3, the DNA is TGTGCCAGCTCACCCACCGCCCGGACAGGGGGCCACGAGCAGTACTTC. It is translated as CASSPTARTGGHEQYF.

The V gene is TRBV3-1 (or the pseudogene TRBV3-2), the J gene TRBJ2-7; 9 bases line up with TRBD1. Trimming cost V 5 bases and J 3 bases; bases outside gene matches: 5. The CDR3 has 14 amino acids. Per germline, CDR1 LGHDT and CDR2 YNNKEL (reference sequence). CDR3 in amino acids: CASSKPGQGYEQYF. For the CDR3, the DNA is TGTGCCAGCAGCAAGCCGGGACAGGGCTACGAGCAGTACTTC.

The chain recombines TRBV19 with TRBJ1-1; no definite D call. Germline lookup yields CDR1 LNHDA and CDR2 SQIVND (reference sequence). CDR3 length: 11 amino acids. V was trimmed by 6 bases and J by 1 base, leaving 3 bases between them. DNA for the CDR3: TGTGCCAGTAGACAGAACACTGAAGCTTTCTTT. It is translated as CASRQNTEAFF.

CDR3 in DNA: TGTGCCAGCAGCCCAAAGGGGGGACAGCCCCAGCATTTT. Translation: CASSPKGGQPQHF. V usage is TRBV5-6 and J usage is TRBJ1-5; D possibly corresponds to TRBD1 (6 bases). Germline V gene lookup returns CDR1 SGHDT and CDR2 YYEEEE. The CDR3 sequence is 13 residues long. V was clipped by 4 bases and J by 7 bases, with 12 bases between them.

The CDR3 DNA follows: TGTGCCAGCAGCACAACAGGGATGGGGGGCTACACCTTC. Protein: CASSTTGMGGYTF. V is TRBV21-1 and J is TRBJ1-2; TRBD1 reflects the table's D call only, with no check against the DNA. TRBV21-1 is noted as a pseudogene. The CDR3 has 13 amino acids.

The sample holds a few counts of this clone. The gene calls are TRBV5-6 and TRBJ1-5, with D unresolved. Germline V gene lookup returns CDR1 SGHDT and CDR2 YYEEEE. The V gene lost 2 bases and the J gene lost 3 bases, with 9 bases spanning the gap. The length of the CDR3 is 14 residues. The CDR3 nucleotides are TGTGCCAGCAGCTTTAGTGGCTTCAATCAGCCCCAGCATTTT. Protein product: CASSFSGFNQPQHF.

This clone was detected once. The V and J genes are TRBV3-1 (or the pseudogene TRBV3-2) and TRBJ1-1, with D unclear. V was pared by 5 bases and J by 1 base, with 11 bases between. The V gene's germline CDR1 is LGHDT and CDR2 YNNKEL (reference sequence). CDR3 length: 14 amino acids. CDR3: CASSSRAENTEAFF. As DNA, the CDR3 is TGTGCCAGCAGCTCCCGGGCAGAGAACACTGAAGCTTTCTTT.

This sequence joins TRBV27 and TRBJ1-2; TRBD1 is a possible D gene (5 bases). The CDR3 has 16 amino acids. V lost 5 bases and J 3 bases, leaving 19 bases between the germline ends. CDR1 is MNHEY and CDR2 is SMNVEV in the germline V gene (reference sequence). This CDR3 reads CASSPRAAGLHYGYTF. CDR3 coding DNA: TGTGCCAGCAGTCCCCGGGCAGCAGGGCTACACTATGGCTACACCTTC.

The chain couples TRBV6-5 to TRBJ1-6, with TRBD1 matching 7 bases. This CDR3 contains 13 residues. CDR1 MNHEY and CDR2 SVGAGI come from the germline V gene. J was trimmed by 8 bases and V by 7 bases; bases with no gene match: 5. CDR3 nucleotide sequence: TGTGCCAGCACCGAGACAGGGTATTCACCCCTCCACTTT. Its translation: CASTETGYSPLHF.

The V and J genes are TRBV19 and TRBJ1-5; TRBD1 matches 9 bases. This CDR3 is 16 amino acids long. Germline V gene data show CDR1 as LNHDA and CDR2 as SQIVND (reference sequence). V was clipped by 5 bases and J by 4 bases; unmatched bases: 9. In nucleotides, the CDR3 is TGTGCCAGTAGTCCCCTGGACAGGGGAATTAATCAGCCCCAGCATTTT. The encoded protein is CASSPLDRGINQPQHF.

The chain has TRBV30 and TRBJ1-6; D not resolved. Germline V gene sequence: CDR1 GTSNPN, CDR2 SVGIG (reference sequence). CDR3 length equals 14 residues. Between the trimmed V and J ends, which lost 5 bases and 6 bases, there was a span of 14 bases. CDR3 DNA: TGTGCCTGGTCCCTAAAGGGCAGTAATTCACCCCTCCACTTT. It is translated as CAWSLKGSNSPLHF. The full variable domain, its missing parts supplied by reference TRBV30 and TRBJ1-6, is SQTIHQWPATLVQPVGSPLSLECTVEGTSNPNLYWYRQAAGRGLQLLFYSVGIGQISSEVPQNLSASRPQDRQFILSSKKLLLSDSGFYLCAWSLKGSNSPLHFGNGTRLTVT.